This T cell receptor beta chain stems from a study of somatic mutations in cytotoxic T cells in rheumatoid arthritis. Overall study findings and caveats: Patients with rheumatoid arthritis did not differ significantly from age-matched healthy controls in CD8+ T-cell clonality.

Produced via immunoSEQ multiplex PCR; TCRdb's table is partial and in-frame only. The table lists some 14,000 clones, 70% to 75% of them singletons. CDR3 length: 12 amino acids. Germline CDR1 is SGHNT and CDR2 is YYREEE (reference sequence). Trimming removed 7 bases from V and 5 bases from J, with 10 bases in between. A few counts support this clone. What it binds is not known. The receptor's source is an adult with rheumatoid arthritis. The V gene is TRBV5-4, the J gene TRBJ2-1; D remains unclear. Sequenced: CD8+ T cells sorted from blood. The CDR3 region is CASALGNNEQFF. In DNA form, the CDR3 reads TGTGCCAGCGCTTTAGGGAACAATGAGCAGTTCTTC.